What follows are 23 T cell receptor beta chains derived from one specimen sequenced in a study of control samples from healthy donors and cancer patients. Generated by immunoSEQ multiplex PCR, the TCRdb table keeps only in-frame clones and is missing some. The sample has about 79,000 clones, 93% seen once. The specimen was PBMCs. Receptor source: a middle-aged woman with lung cancer.

The rearrangement uses TRBV15 and TRBJ2-7; 8 bases match TRBD1. This CDR3 has 15 residues. V was clipped by 8 bases and J by 3 bases; unmatched bases: 12. CDR1 LNHNV and CDR2 YYDKDF come from the germline V gene (reference sequence). For the CDR3, the DNA is TGTGCCACCCGCCCTAAGCAGGGGGCGTTCTACGAGCAGTACTTC. Translating gives CATRPKQGAFYEQYF. The complete variable domain, with remaining parts taken from reference TRBV15 and TRBJ2-7, reads DAMVIQNPRYQVTQFGKPVTLSCSQTLNHNVMYWYQQKSSQAPKLLFHYYDKDFNNEADTPDNFQSRRPNTSFCFLDIRSPGLGDTAMYLCATRPKQGAFYEQYFGPGTRLTVT.

The chain joins TRBV4-2 to TRBJ1-6; D uncertain. CDR3 length: 16 amino acids. Germline assignment: CDR1 LGHNA and CDR2 YNFKEQ. Trimming took off 0 bases at V and 4 bases at J, with 10 bases between the two ends. CDR3 sequence: CASSQDSSPYNSPLHF. In DNA form, the CDR3 reads TGTGCCAGCAGCCAAGATTCTAGTCCTTATAATTCACCCCTCCACTTT.

V is TRBV6-2 or TRBV6-3 and J is TRBJ1-5; no clear D gene. This CDR3 is built from 14 residues. The germline gives CDR1 MNHEY, CDR2 SVGEGT. Trimming left V 6 bases short and J 2 bases short, with 11 bases between. The CDR3 sequence is CASSPGPGNQPQHF. CDR3 DNA: TGTGCCAGCAGCCCCGGACCGGGCAATCAGCCCCAGCATTTT.

V and J are TRBV4-1 and TRBJ1-1; no definite D call. This CDR3 has 13 residues. The germline gives CDR1 MGHRA, CDR2 YSYEKL. The germline V and J ends were trimmed by 4 bases and 0 bases, with 6 bases remaining between them. The CDR3 DNA reads TGCGCCAGCAGCCCTCCCCTGAACACTGAAGCTTTCTTT. This codes for CASSPPLNTEAFF.

The rearrangement links TRBV19 to TRBJ1-4; tentative D call: TRBD1 (5 bases). CDR3 length equals 13 residues. Germline V gene lookup returns CDR1 LNHDA and CDR2 SQIVND (reference sequence). Trimming cost V 7 bases and J 7 bases, with 13 bases left between them. CDR3 sequence: CASNSGFFEKLFF. The CDR3 region has the DNA TGTGCCAGTAACTCAGGGTTTTTTGAAAAACTGTTTTTT.

This rearrangement joins TRBV23-1 to TRBJ1-2; TRBD1 matches at 12 bases. TRBV23-1 is placed among ORFs of uncertain function. The J segment lost 6 bases and the V segment lost 7 bases, leaving 9 bases of the junction unmatched. The CDR3 extends over 15 amino acids. DNA for the CDR3: TGCGCCAGCATCCTCCCCGGGACAGGGGGCGATGGCTACACCTTC. Amino acids: CASILPGTGGDGYTF.

The gene calls are TRBV7-3 and TRBJ1-2, with D uncertain. The length of the CDR3 is 14 residues. V was cut by 2 bases and J by 6 bases, with 13 bases left in between. The V gene's germline CDR1 is SGHTA and CDR2 FQGTGA. The CDR3 region is CASSLGRVGDGYTF. Written as DNA, the CDR3 is TGTGCCAGCAGCTTAGGAAGGGTTGGGGATGGCTACACCTTC.

This chain connects TRBV7-2 to TRBJ2-5; 9 nucleotides match TRBD1. Losses at the gene ends were 1 base for V and 5 bases for J; bases not matched to a gene: 8. The germline CDR1 and CDR2 sequences are SGHTA and FQGNSA. The CDR3 sequence is 16 residues long. The CDR3 DNA follows: TGTGCCAGCAGCTTAGTTGGGACAGGGTTCATTGAGACCCAGTACTTC. Translated: CASSLVGTGFIETQYF.

The chain's CDR3 is CASSLALAGYSGNTIYF. The CDR3 DNA follows: TGTGCCAGCAGCTTAGCGTTAGCCGGCTACTCTGGAAACACCATATATTTT. The V and J genes are TRBV7-8 and TRBJ1-3; D unclear. The length of the CDR3 is 17 residues. Trimming pared 0 bases from V and 0 bases from J, leaving 12 bases between. The germline V gene encodes CDR1 SGHVS and CDR2 FQNEAQ. The entire variable domain, with the rest obtained from reference TRBV7-8 and TRBJ1-3, is as follows: GAGVSQSPRYKVAKRGQDVALRCDPISGHVSLFWYQQALGQGPEFLTYFQNEAQLDKSGLPSDRFFAERPEGSVSTLKIQRTQQEDSAVYLCASSLALAGYSGNTIYFGEGSWLTVV.

This chain uses TRBV2 with TRBJ1-1; D remains unclear. CDR3 size: 10 residues. Germline CDR1 is SNHLY and CDR2 is FYNNEI. The V end was cut by 9 bases, the J end by 8 bases, with 10 bases between. The CDR3 is CASRKLEAFF. The CDR3 nucleotides read TGTGCCAGTAGGAAGTTAGAAGCTTTCTTT. Full variable domain (rest looked up from reference TRBV2 and TRBJ1-1): EPEVTQTPSHQVTQMGQEVILRCVPISNHLYFYWYRQILGQKVEFLVSFYNNEISEKSEIFDDQFSVERPDGSNFTLKIRSTKLEDSAMYFCASRKLEAFFGQGTRLTVV.

CDR3 DNA sequence: TGTGCCAGCAGCCCTCTTCAGGGTATGGATGGCTACACCTTC. Translating gives CASSPLQGMDGYTF. The chain employs TRBV3-1 (or the pseudogene TRBV3-2) and TRBJ1-2, with a possible D match to TRBD1 (5 bases). V lost 4 bases to trimming and J lost 6 bases, with 15 bases between them. In germline, CDR1 is LGHDT, CDR2 YNNKEL (reference sequence). The CDR3 sequence is 14 residues long.

CDR3 DNA: TGTGCCAGCAGTTACGCCGGGACACAGAACACTGAAGCTTTCTTT. This translates into CASSYAGTQNTEAFF. V gene TRBV6-5 combines with J gene TRBJ1-1; D might be TRBD1 (6 bases). This CDR3 has 15 residues. In germline, CDR1 is MNHEY, CDR2 SVGAGI. With 2 bases removed from V and 1 base from J, the gap between germline ends came to 11 bases.

The chain carries TRBV3-1 (or the pseudogene TRBV3-2) and TRBJ2-7; 8 nucleotides align to TRBD1. The CDR3 has 13 residues. The ends lost 6 bases at V and 9 bases at J; junction bases unmatched: 10. Germline CDR1 and CDR2: LGHDT and YNNKEL (reference sequence). The CDR3 DNA sequence: TGTGCCAGCAGTCCTGTCCAGGGGGCTGGGCAGTACTTC. Translating gives CASSPVQGAGQYF.

The chain combines TRBV6-5 with TRBJ1-4; 8 bases map to TRBD1. Germline lookup yields CDR1 MNHEY and CDR2 SVGAGI. The CDR3 is made up of 15 amino acids. Unmatched junction bases numbered 6, after V lost 5 bases and J lost 4 bases. In DNA form, the CDR3 reads TGTGCCAGCAGTATCGAAGGACAGGGTAATGAAAAACTGTTTTTT. Its protein product is CASSIEGQGNEKLFF.

This rearrangement joins TRBV14 to TRBJ1-2; the D is unclear. CDR3 length equals 17 residues. The V end was cut by 3 bases, the J end by 2 bases, with 19 bases between. The germline gives CDR1 SGHDN, CDR2 FVKESK. CDR3 coding DNA: TGTGCCAGCAGCCAGTACGCACTCCTAACCGAAAACTATGGCTACACCTTC. It yields the protein CASSQYALLTENYGYTF.

V usage is TRBV19 and J usage is TRBJ1-5; 11 nucleotides agree with TRBD1. The CDR3 extends over 17 amino acids. V shed 5 bases, J shed 4 bases, and the junction held 10 bases outside the gene matches. Germline V gene sequence: CDR1 LNHDA, CDR2 SQIVND (reference sequence). CDR3 amino acids: CASSFLFRDRGNQPQHF. CDR3 coding DNA: TGTGCCAGTAGTTTCTTGTTTCGGGACAGGGGGAATCAGCCCCAGCATTTT.

This sequence joins TRBV5-1 and TRBJ2-3; D is unclear. The CDR3 loop spans 12 amino acids. Germline assignment: CDR1 SGHRS and CDR2 YFSETQ. V lost 4 bases to trimming and J lost 6 bases, with 9 bases between them. The CDR3 reads CASSLSWDTQYF. The CDR3 nucleotides are TGCGCCAGCAGCCTTAGCTGGGATACGCAGTATTTT.

V gene TRBV5-4 combines with J gene TRBJ1-2; TRBD1 matches 9 bases. CDR1 is SGHNT, CDR2 YYREEE, per germline (reference sequence). V dropped 6 bases and J dropped 7; count of bases not matched to a gene: 10. This CDR3 contains 14 residues. The CDR3 nucleotides read TGTGCCAGCAACCTGGGGGACAGGGCGAGTGGCTACACCTTC. This encodes CASNLGDRASGYTF.

This clone was detected only a few times. The chain links TRBV7-9 to TRBJ1-4, with D perhaps matching TRBD1 (5 bases). Germline assignment: CDR1 SEHNR and CDR2 FQNEAQ (reference sequence). The CDR3 consists of 14 residues. Trimming pared 0 bases from V and 4 bases from J, leaving 6 bases between. The CDR3 DNA follows: TGTGCCAGCAGCTTAGCCCAGGGTAATGAAAAACTGTTTTTT. Its translation: CASSLAQGNEKLFF.

Points on this clone: Its ends do not fully match the called genes, so a read error is possible. This chain connects TRBV7-7 to TRBJ2-1; weak D call: TRBD1 (6 bases). CDR3 length equals 13 residues. CDR1 and CDR2 (germline): SSHAT, FNYEAQ (reference sequence). Here the CDR3 DNA reads TGTGCTAGCAGCTTAGACAGGTACAATGAGCAGTTCTTC. Encoded protein: CASSLDRYNEQFF.

This clone appeared once. This rearrangement joins TRBV6-5 to TRBJ1-3; no clear D. The germline V gene encodes CDR1 MNHEY and CDR2 SVGAGI. CDR3 length: 16 amino acids. The V end was cut by 4 bases, the J end by 2 bases, with 15 bases between. The DNA for the CDR3 is TGTGCCAGCAGTTTCGGGAACGTCTTCCCTGGAAACACCATATATTTT. This gives the protein CASSFGNVFPGNTIYF.

This clone was picked up one time. The CDR3 DNA sequence: TGTGCCACCGGGAGGGGCCCCTACAATGAGCAGTTCTTC. Amino acids: CATGRGPYNEQFF. The chain links TRBV28 to TRBJ2-1, with 8 nucleotides matching TRBD2. The germline CDR1 and CDR2 sequences are MDHEN and SYDVKM. The CDR3 sequence is 13 residues long. J lost 2 bases, V lost 10 bases, and 4 bases had no gene match.

The chain has TRBV12-3 or TRBV12-4 and TRBJ2-3; D unclear. The CDR3 covers 13 residues. V was cut by 2 bases and J by 3 bases, with 6 bases left in between. The CDR3 region is CASSLLFTDTQYF. In nucleotides, the CDR3 is TGTGCCAGCAGTTTACTATTTACAGATACGCAGTATTTT.